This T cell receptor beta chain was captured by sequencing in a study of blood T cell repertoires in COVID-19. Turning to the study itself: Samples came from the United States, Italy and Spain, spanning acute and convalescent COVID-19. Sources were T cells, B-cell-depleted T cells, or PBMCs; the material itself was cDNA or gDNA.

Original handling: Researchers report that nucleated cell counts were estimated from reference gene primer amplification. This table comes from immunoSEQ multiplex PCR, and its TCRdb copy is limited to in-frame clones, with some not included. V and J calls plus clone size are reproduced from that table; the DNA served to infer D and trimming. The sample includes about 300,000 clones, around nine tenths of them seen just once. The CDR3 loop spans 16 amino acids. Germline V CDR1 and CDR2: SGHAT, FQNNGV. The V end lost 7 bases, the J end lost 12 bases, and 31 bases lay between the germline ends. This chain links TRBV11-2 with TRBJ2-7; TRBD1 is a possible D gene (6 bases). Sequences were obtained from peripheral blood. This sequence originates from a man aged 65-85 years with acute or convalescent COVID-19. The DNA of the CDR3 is TGTGCCAGCACGACAAGGGACACCCTCTCTAGTTCTTCGGGGTACTTC. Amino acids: CASTTRDTLSSSSGYF. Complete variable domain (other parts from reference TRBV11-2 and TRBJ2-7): EAGVAQSPRYKIIEKRQSVAFWCNPISGHATLYWYQQILGQGPKLLIQFQNNGVVDDSQLPKDRFSAERLKGVDSTLKIQPAKLEDSAVYLCASTTRDTLSSSSGYFGPGTRLTVT.